Presented here are 25 T cell receptor beta chains from one specimen sequenced in a study of a mutant IDH1 vaccine in newly diagnosed glioma. TCRdb's table, derived via immunoSEQ multiplex PCR, lists solely in-frame clones and lacks some. There are 80,000 to 100,000 clones in the sample; more than 65% occur only once, and about 5.6% lies in the top ten. Sample time point: baseline, week 1 (first vaccination visit). Documented treatment: pre-vaccination baseline after standard-of-care therapy. The sequences come from PBMCs, collected from a glioma patient treated with radiotherapy, temozolomide or both. These receptors were collected from a man between 35 and 55 years old with glioma. Some clones in this sample may be carry-over from other donors' samples.

The V and J genes are TRBV6-6 and TRBJ2-5, with 13 bases matching TRBD2. Germline CDR1 and CDR2: MNHNY and SVGAGI (reference sequence). This CDR3 contains 15 residues. With 6 bases clipped from V and 6 bases from J, the junction kept 7 bases outside the gene matches. CDR3 region: CASRPLAGGPKTQYF. CDR3 DNA: TGTGCCAGCAGGCCACTAGCGGGGGGGCCTAAGACCCAGTACTTC.

The table lists this clone with a few counts. V and J are TRBV5-6 and TRBJ1-1; 8 nucleotides match TRBD1. The germline V gene encodes CDR1 SGHDT and CDR2 YYEEEE. The CDR3 spans 16 residues. V lost 4 bases and J lost 1; bases outside the gene matches: 9. Here the CDR3 DNA reads TGTGCCAGCAGCCAAGGGGCAGGGGGCGCGAACACTGAAGCTTTCTTT. Amino acids: CASSQGAGGANTEAFF.

This clone was counted a single time. This rearrangement joins TRBV6-6 to TRBJ1-5; D is unresolved. Germline V gene sequence: CDR1 MNHNY, CDR2 SVGAGI (reference sequence). The V end was cut by 7 bases, the J end by 4 bases, with 5 bases between. This CDR3 has 11 amino acids. The CDR3 spells CASTMNQPQHF. The CDR3 coding sequence is TGTGCCAGCACCATGAATCAGCCCCAGCATTTT.

Only one count was recorded for this clone. The rearrangement joins TRBV7-8 to TRBJ2-7; 9 bases fit TRBD2. The CDR3 has 17 amino acids. Trimming cost V 1 base and J 7 bases; bases outside gene matches: 14. Germline assignment: CDR1 SGHVS and CDR2 FQNEAQ. The CDR3 spells CASSLGGGAGGPLEQYF. The CDR3 region has the DNA TGTGCCAGCAGCTTAGGCGGCGGGGCGGGGGGGCCCTTGGAGCAGTACTTC.

This clone was seen a few times. V usage is TRBV14 and J usage is TRBJ2-7, with a tentative D call TRBD2 (5 bases). Trimming left V 2 bases short and J 1 base short, with 12 bases between. The CDR3 is 15 residues long. The germline gives CDR1 SGHDN, CDR2 FVKESK. CDR3 region: CASSQLAQDSYEQYF. CDR3 nucleotide sequence: TGTGCCAGCAGCCAACTAGCACAAGATTCCTACGAGCAGTACTTC.

The gene calls are TRBV7-2 and TRBJ1-1; no firm D call. The length of the CDR3 is 14 residues. CDR1 SGHTA and CDR2 FQGNSA come from the germline V gene. Trimming removed 1 base from V and 4 bases from J, with 10 bases in between. CDR3 loop: CASSLDLGSTEAFF. The CDR3 region has the DNA TGTGCCAGCAGCTTAGATCTAGGTTCCACTGAAGCTTTCTTT.

The chain joins TRBV6-1 to TRBJ1-2, with D possibly TRBD1 on 6 matching bases. The germline V gene encodes CDR1 MNHNS and CDR2 SASEGT. The ends were cut back, 6 bases at V and 0 bases at J, with 11 bases in the middle. This CDR3 is 14 amino acids long. CDR3 sequence: CASRVQGTNYGYTF. The CDR3 DNA reads TGTGCCAGCAGGGTACAGGGTACTAACTATGGCTACACCTTC.

The CDR3 DNA is TGTGCCAGCTCACCACGAGACAGGGATGGCTACACCTTC. Encoded protein: CASSPRDRDGYTF. The rearrangement uses TRBV18 and TRBJ1-2; TRBD1 agrees at 7 bases. V dropped 1 base and J dropped 6; count of bases not matched to a gene: 2. The CDR3 is 13 residues long. The germline V gene encodes CDR1 KGHSH and CDR2 LQKENI.

The rearrangement joins TRBV5-4 to TRBJ2-5; the match to TRBD2 covers 12 bases. With 4 bases clipped from V and 5 bases from J, the junction kept 15 bases outside the gene matches. There are 18 residues in the CDR3. Looked up from germline, CDR1 is SGHNT and CDR2 is YYREEE (reference sequence). The CDR3 loop reads CASSPVPLAGGPGETQYF. The CDR3 DNA follows: TGTGCCAGCAGCCCTGTCCCTCTAGCGGGGGGGCCTGGGGAGACCCAGTACTTC.

The J gene is TRBJ1-2, the V gene TRBV7-2; no clear D. Trimming pared 1 base from V and 13 bases from J, leaving 13 bases between. The CDR3 is made up of 12 amino acids. Germline values: CDR1 SGHTA, CDR2 FQGNSA. The CDR3 sequence is CASSLGRAEVTF. CDR3 nucleotides: TGTGCCAGCAGCTTAGGGAGGGCAGAGGTCACCTTC.

This clone was seen a single time. This rearrangement joins TRBV9 to TRBJ2-1, with 8 nucleotides matching TRBD2. This CDR3 is 15 amino acids long. Germline V lookup: CDR1 SGDLS, CDR2 YYNGEE. The J segment lost 1 base and the V segment lost 3 bases, leaving 3 bases of the junction unmatched. CDR3 sequence: CASSEAGVSYNEQFF. CDR3 DNA sequence: TGTGCCAGCAGCGAAGCGGGGGTGTCCTACAATGAGCAGTTCTTC.

This clone is medium-sized by share. This sequence joins TRBV2 and TRBJ1-5, with no clear D. Trimming removed 4 bases at V and 2 bases at J, with 9 bases between. CDR3 length equals 14 residues. Germline values: CDR1 SNHLY, CDR2 FYNNEI. The CDR3 protein is CASSGGLGNQPQHF. In DNA form, the CDR3 reads TGTGCCAGCAGTGGCGGGCTCGGCAATCAGCCCCAGCATTTT. Supplemented by reference TRBV2 and TRBJ1-5, the full variable domain reads EPEVTQTPSHQVTQMGQEVILRCVPISNHLYFYWYRQILGQKVEFLVSFYNNEISEKSEIFDDQFSVERPDGSNFTLKIRSTKLEDSAMYFCASSGGLGNQPQHFGDGTRLSIL.

This rearrangement joins TRBV19 to TRBJ2-5, with TRBD2 matching over 12 bases. J was trimmed by 5 bases and V by 6 bases; bases with no gene match: 7. The CDR3 is 15 residues long. Germline V gene sequence: CDR1 LNHDA, CDR2 SQIVND (reference sequence). CDR3 region: CASSRLAGVDETQYF. In DNA, the CDR3 is TGTGCCAGTAGCCGACTAGCGGGGGTAGATGAGACCCAGTACTTC.

This clone appeared a single time. V usage is TRBV29-1 and J usage is TRBJ1-1; maybe TRBD1 (6 bases). The CDR3 length is 13 residues. CDR1 and CDR2 from the germline V gene are SQVTM and ANQGSEA. V lost 7 bases and J 4 bases, leaving 16 bases between the germline ends. The CDR3: CSADQGSGTEAFF. In nucleotides, the CDR3 is TGCAGCGCTGACCAGGGGAGTGGCACTGAAGCTTTCTTT.

The V and J genes are TRBV6-5 and TRBJ2-1; D is ambiguous. Germline CDR1 reads MNHEY; CDR2 reads SVGAGI. Trimming stripped 10 bases from V and 8 bases from J, with 18 bases between. The CDR3 is 13 amino acids. DNA of the CDR3: TGTGCCACTTCAAGGGCTAGGACCTATGAGCAGTTCTTC. Encoded protein: CATSRARTYEQFF.

The chain has TRBV4-1 and TRBJ2-3; 9 bases align to TRBD2. Germline CDR1 MGHRA, CDR2 YSYEKL. V shed 0 bases, J shed 4 bases, and the junction held 5 bases outside the gene matches. The CDR3 runs 16 residues. In DNA form, the CDR3 reads TGCGCCAGCAGCCAAGATCCGCGGGGGGGCTCAGATACGCAGTATTTT. Translating it yields CASSQDPRGGSDTQYF.

The chain recombines TRBV6-1 with TRBJ2-7; D remains unclear. The germline V gene encodes CDR1 MNHNS and CDR2 SASEGT. The CDR3 is 13 residues long. Deletions cut 4 bases from V and 4 bases from J, with 11 bases between. In nucleotides, the CDR3 is TGTGCCAGCAGTGTTGGGCAGCCGTACGAGCAGTACTTC. Amino acid sequence: CASSVGQPYEQYF.

The chain uses TRBV11-2 and TRBJ2-1; D uncertain. There are 13 residues in the CDR3. The germline V gene encodes CDR1 SGHAT and CDR2 FQNNGV. Between the trimmed V and J ends, which lost 1 base and 9 bases, there was a span of 10 bases. CDR3 residues: CASSLALNSEQFF. CDR3 DNA sequence: TGTGCCAGCAGCTTAGCCCTCAACAGTGAGCAGTTCTTC. The whole variable domain, remainder taken from reference TRBV11-2 and TRBJ2-1, is EAGVAQSPRYKIIEKRQSVAFWCNPISGHATLYWYQQILGQGPKLLIQFQNNGVVDDSQLPKDRFSAERLKGVDSTLKIQPAKLEDSAVYLCASSLALNSEQFFGPGTRLTVL.

The chain has TRBV30 and TRBJ1-5; D ambiguous. This CDR3 has 13 residues. Trimming took 3 bases from V and 0 from J, leaving 6 bases between them. Germline V CDR1 and CDR2: GTSNPN, SVGIG (reference sequence). CDR3 in amino acids: CAWSATSNQPQHF. The CDR3 nucleotides read TGTGCCTGGAGCGCGACTAGCAATCAGCCCCAGCATTTT.

The chain is built from TRBV30 and TRBJ1-1; D gene unclear. Trimming left V 4 bases short and J 1 base short, with 10 bases between. The CDR3 spans 13 residues. Germline V gene data show CDR1 as GTSNPN and CDR2 as SVGIG (reference sequence). This CDR3 is CAWNRGWNTEAFF. DNA of the CDR3: TGTGCCTGGAACCGGGGATGGAACACTGAAGCTTTCTTT.

In the case of this clone: The sample contains more than one DNA sequence encoding this CDR3. The chain carries TRBV6-5 and TRBJ2-7, with D perhaps matching TRBD2 (5 bases). There are 12 residues in the CDR3. Trimming took 6 bases from V and 0 from J, leaving 6 bases between them. Germline CDR1 reads MNHEY; CDR2 reads SVGAGI. CDR3 nucleotide sequence: TGTGCCAGCAGGGGGAGCTCCTACGAGCAGTACTTC. This translates into CASRGSSYEQYF.

The V gene is TRBV9, the J gene TRBJ1-2; the D is unclear. The ends were cut back, 4 bases at V and 3 bases at J, with 13 bases in the middle. The germline V gene encodes CDR1 SGDLS and CDR2 YYNGEE. This CDR3 is 14 amino acids long. In DNA, the CDR3 is TGTGCCAGCAGCCCAACCCTGGGCCACTATGGCTACACCTTC. Translating gives CASSPTLGHYGYTF.

This clone was recorded a few times. The gene calls are TRBV5-4 and TRBJ2-1; D remains unclear. This CDR3 has 16 amino acids. Per the germline V gene, CDR1 is SGHNT and CDR2 is YYREEE (reference sequence). V was cut by 4 bases and J by 0 bases, with 14 bases left in between. As DNA, the CDR3 is TGTGCCAGCAGCCCTTGGGCAGTGAGCTCCTACAATGAGCAGTTCTTC. It specifies CASSPWAVSSYNEQFF.

V usage is TRBV6-5 and J usage is TRBJ1-1, with 8 positions matching TRBD1. The CDR3 consists of 13 residues. Germline V gene data show CDR1 as MNHEY and CDR2 as SVGAGI. J gave up 7 bases and V 6 bases, and 7 bases lay outside the gene matches. This CDR3 is CASSGQGVGEAFF. CDR3 in DNA: TGTGCCAGCAGCGGACAGGGCGTAGGTGAAGCTTTCTTT.

This rearrangement joins TRBV7-2 to TRBJ1-2; D remains ambiguous. Trimming took 2 bases from V and 0 from J, leaving 7 bases between them. Germline V gene lookup returns CDR1 SGHTA and CDR2 FQGNSA. The CDR3 is 14 amino acids. CDR3 in DNA: TGTGCCAGCAGCTTAACAGTCTCTAACTATGGCTACACCTTC. This gives the protein CASSLTVSNYGYTF.